The entry below describes one T cell receptor (beta chain). Its target is unknown. This sample was taken from a study of T cell responses to AZD1222 COVID-19 vaccine. Study-wide points: Spike regions recognized by vaccine-associated CD4 TCRs spanned the protein, led by 160-218 and 743-854.

There are 15 residues in the CDR3. Germline CDR1 reads SEHNR; CDR2 reads FQNEAQ (reference sequence). Losses at the gene ends were 5 bases for V and 8 bases for J; bases not matched to a gene: 9. Libraries were prepared by immunoSEQ multiplex PCR; TCRdb keeps only in-frame clonotypes and omits some of them. The sample has some 97,000 clones, about 88% seen once. V is TRBV7-9 and J is TRBJ2-1; 10 nucleotides agree with TRBD2. The receptor was derived from an adult in good health. The sequencing used peripheral blood, collected on day 0 of AZD1222 vaccination. CDR3 coding DNA: TGTGCCAGCAGCCGATTAGCGGGAGGTTACTATGAGCAGTTCTTC. This gives the protein CASSRLAGGYYEQFF.